These 22 T cell receptor beta chains came from one sample sequenced in a study of cytomegalovirus exposure and HLA in healthy donors. Vbeta (60) and Jbeta (13) primers were used in the PCR. The protocol was immunoSEQ multiplex PCR, while the TCRdb copy is restricted to in-frame clones and leaves out a portion. Among approximately 110,000 clones listed, 75% to 85% were seen once. Sequences were obtained from PBMCs. The receptor set was obtained from a man aged 40-49 years in good health and CMV-seronegative.

This clone was recorded a few times. The J gene is TRBJ1-2, the V gene TRBV29-1; D is undetermined. The length of the CDR3 is 15 residues. CDR1 and CDR2 from the germline V gene are SQVTM and ANQGSEA. V was cut by 6 bases and J by 5 bases, with 22 bases left in between. The CDR3 sequence: CSVPTLLSTEYGYTF. In DNA form, the CDR3 reads TGCAGCGTCCCCACACTACTGTCGACGGAATATGGCTACACCTTC.

The V and J genes are TRBV6-5 and TRBJ2-3; D is possibly TRBD2 (6 bases). The CDR3 has 14 residues. Germline lookup yields CDR1 MNHEY and CDR2 SVGAGI. Trimming took off 6 bases at V and 1 base at J, with 11 bases between the two ends. The CDR3 coding sequence is TGTGCCAGCAGATTCGCGGGGCGCACAGATACGCAGTATTTT. This translates into CASRFAGRTDTQYF.

The J gene is TRBJ1-2, the V gene TRBV6-1, with 7 positions matching TRBD1. The junction had 4 bases not matched to a gene; V was cut back by 1 base and J by 2 bases. Per the germline V gene, CDR1 is MNHNS and CDR2 is SASEGT. This CDR3 has 15 residues. The CDR3 spells CASSEGGQANYGYTF. CDR3 DNA sequence: TGTGCCAGCAGTGAAGGAGGACAGGCGAACTATGGCTACACCTTC.

This clone was seen a handful of times. The chain links TRBV25-1 to TRBJ1-1, with D uncertain. The CDR3 contains 14 residues. Germline V lookup: CDR1 MGHDK, CDR2 SYGVNS. V lost 7 bases to trimming and J lost 0 bases, with 12 bases between them. The CDR3 nucleotides read TGTGCCAGCACCGCGCCAATAATGAACACTGAAGCTTTCTTT. Translated, it gives CASTAPIMNTEAFF.

The chain joins TRBV19 to TRBJ1-2; the match to TRBD1 covers 7 bases. The ends lost 2 bases at V and 0 bases at J; junction bases unmatched: 9. From germline, CDR1 is LNHDA and CDR2 SQIVND (reference sequence). The CDR3 loop spans 17 amino acids. CDR3 coding DNA: TGTGCCAGTAGTATACCCCGGGACAGCCGGACTAACTATGGCTACACCTTC. As protein: CASSIPRDSRTNYGYTF.

The rearrangement links TRBV2 to TRBJ1-5; 7 nucleotides agree with TRBD1. Germline-derived CDR1 and CDR2 are SNHLY and FYNNEI. J was trimmed by 2 bases and V by 6 bases; bases with no gene match: 4. This CDR3 has 14 amino acids. CDR3 nucleotides: TGTGCCAGCAGCCCCGGGACAGGCAATCAGCCCCAGCATTTT. This codes for CASSPGTGNQPQHF.

V usage is TRBV5-1 and J usage is TRBJ2-1, with D unclear. CDR1 and CDR2 (germline): SGHRS, YFSETQ. The CDR3 has 13 amino acids. V gave up 2 bases and J gave up 5 bases, with 8 bases separating them. The DNA of the CDR3 is TGCGCCAGCAGCTTTCACCAGAACAATGAGCAGTTCTTC. It translates to CASSFHQNNEQFF.

This clone was recorded a few times. V and J are TRBV18 and TRBJ2-7, with 7 bases fitting TRBD1. Germline V gives CDR1 KGHSH, CDR2 LQKENI. V dropped 3 bases and J dropped 2; count of bases not matched to a gene: 4. The CDR3 covers 14 residues. The CDR3 protein is CASSPPTGTYEQYF. CDR3 DNA: TGTGCCAGCTCACCCCCGACAGGGACCTACGAGCAGTACTTC. The variable domain in full, completed from reference TRBV18 and TRBJ2-7, reads NAGVMQNPRHLVRRRGQEARLRCSPMKGHSHVYWYRQLPEEGLKFMVYLQKENIIDESGMPKERFSAEFPKEGPSILRIQQVVRGDSAAYFCASSPPTGTYEQYFGPGTRLTVT.

Only a few counts were recorded for this clone. The chain links TRBV7-6 to TRBJ1-1, with D hard to call. Trimming pared 1 base from V and 4 bases from J, leaving 7 bases between. This CDR3 has 13 residues. The germline CDR1 and CDR2 sequences are SGHVS and FNYEAQ. CDR3 loop: CASSLDRSTEAFF. The CDR3, as DNA: TGTGCCAGCAGCTTAGACAGATCCACTGAAGCTTTCTTT.

This clone was counted only a few times. The chain is built from TRBV9 and TRBJ2-3; possibly TRBD1 for D (6 bases). CDR3 size: 14 residues. V lost 3 bases and J 5 bases, leaving 13 bases between the germline ends. Germline V CDR1 and CDR2: SGDLS, YYNGEE. Here the CDR3 DNA reads TGTGCCAGCAGCGACAGGGTAAGAGGAGATACGCAGTATTTT. Translation: CASSDRVRGDTQYF.

The CDR3 region is CASSWGGLRNEQFF. DNA for the CDR3: TGTGCCAGCAGTTGGGGGGGGCTGAGGAATGAGCAGTTCTTC. The rearrangement joins TRBV27 to TRBJ2-1; D is perhaps TRBD2 (7 bases). CDR3 length equals 14 residues. Trimming took off 4 bases at V and 7 bases at J, with 14 bases between the two ends. Germline V gene data show CDR1 as MNHEY and CDR2 as SMNVEV (reference sequence).

This clone was counted a single time. This chain uses TRBV5-1 with TRBJ2-7, with a tentative D call TRBD1 (6 bases). The CDR3 covers 14 residues. In germline, CDR1 is SGHRS, CDR2 YFSETQ. V lost 3 bases and J 2 bases, leaving 12 bases between the germline ends. The CDR3 is CASSSEQGAYEQYF. The DNA of the CDR3 is TGCGCCAGCAGCTCGGAACAGGGCGCCTACGAGCAGTACTTC.

V usage is TRBV6-5 and J usage is TRBJ2-7, with 10 nucleotides matching TRBD1. Unmatched junction bases numbered 6, after V lost 5 bases and J lost 2 bases. The CDR3 sequence is 15 residues long. CDR1 is MNHEY and CDR2 is SVGAGI in the germline V gene. CDR3 sequence: CASSLVGQGAYEQYF. The CDR3 nucleotides read TGTGCCAGCAGTCTTGTTGGACAGGGGGCCTACGAGCAGTACTTC.

The sample holds a few counts of this clone. The chain recombines TRBV18 with TRBJ2-7, with D uncertain. CDR1 KGHSH and CDR2 LQKENI come from the germline V gene. V was cut by 2 bases and J by 6 bases, with 11 bases left in between. CDR3 length: 13 residues. The CDR3 region is CASSPISWPEQYF. The CDR3 DNA reads TGTGCCAGCTCACCAATTTCATGGCCCGAGCAGTACTTC.

The V call is TRBV4-3, the J call TRBJ2-3; 8 bases are a match to TRBD2. V dropped 8 bases and J dropped 4; count of bases not matched to a gene: 14. The CDR3 sequence is 16 residues long. Germline V CDR1 and CDR2: LGHNA, YSLEER. The CDR3 region has the DNA TGCGCCAGCTCTAAAGCCGGGGGGGCTAAACCAGATACGCAGTATTTT. Translating gives CASSKAGGAKPDTQYF.

This chain links TRBV5-5 with TRBJ1-6; D gene ambiguous. Trimming left V 5 bases short and J 7 bases short, with 10 bases between. Germline V gene data show CDR1 as SGHKS and CDR2 as YYEKEE (reference sequence). CDR3 size: 13 residues. CDR3 region: CASSYVGNSPLHF. The CDR3, as DNA: TGTGCCAGCAGTTACGTCGGGAATTCACCCCTCCACTTT.

The gene calls are TRBV4-1 and TRBJ1-2; TRBD1 is a possible D gene (6 bases). Trimming removed 0 bases at V and 4 bases at J, with 15 bases between. The CDR3 is 16 amino acids. Looked up from germline, CDR1 is MGHRA and CDR2 is YSYEKL. CDR3 residues: CASSQDVGGATYGYTF. CDR3 DNA: TGCGCCAGCAGCCAAGATGTTGGGGGGGCTACCTATGGCTACACCTTC.

By sample share, this clone is large. This chain joins TRBV7-6 and TRBJ1-4; TRBD1 might be the D (6 bases). V gave up 1 base and J gave up 7 bases, with 13 bases separating them. This CDR3 has 15 amino acids. CDR1 is SGHVS and CDR2 is FNYEAQ in the germline V gene. The CDR3 DNA reads as TGTGCCAGCAGCTTAGATTCAGGGGATGGTGAAAAACTGTTTTTT. This translates into CASSLDSGDGEKLFF.

The gene calls are TRBV2 and TRBJ1-4, with 9 positions matching TRBD1. The CDR3 is made up of 15 amino acids. The V and J ends lost 5 bases and 5 bases, in that order; junction bases with no gene match: 6. The germline gives CDR1 SNHLY, CDR2 FYNNEI. This CDR3 reads CASSNQGQGNEKLFF. The CDR3, as DNA: TGTGCCAGCAGTAATCAAGGACAGGGGAATGAAAAACTGTTTTTT.

This clone occurred a few times. The V gene is TRBV7-9, the J gene TRBJ2-5; D may be TRBD1 (5 bases). The J call may be incorrect, as the DNA end agrees better with TRBJ2-7. The CDR3 has 16 residues. CDR1 SEHNR and CDR2 FQNEAQ come from the germline V gene (reference sequence). Here the CDR3 DNA reads TGTGCCAGCAGCTTAGTTTTAGGCAGGGTCTCCTACGAGCAGTACTTC. Its translation is CASSLVLGRVSYEQYF.

This clone was seen once. The gene calls are TRBV5-1 and TRBJ2-7; D possibly corresponds to TRBD2 (7 bases). The CDR3 has 15 amino acids. Trimming removed 0 bases from V and 0 bases from J, with 10 bases in between. Germline V gene sequence: CDR1 SGHRS, CDR2 YFSETQ. As DNA, the CDR3 is TGCGCCAGCAGCTTGGCCCGGGGGGCCTCCTACGAGCAGTACTTC. Protein: CASSLARGASYEQYF.

This chain links TRBV4-1 with TRBJ2-2; TRBD1 might be the D (5 bases). This CDR3 has 15 amino acids. V lost 4 bases and J lost 6, with 15 bases in between. Looked up from germline, CDR1 is MGHRA and CDR2 is YSYEKL. CDR3 sequence: CASSPSQGRAGELFF. The CDR3 region has the DNA TGCGCCAGCAGCCCCAGTCAGGGTAGAGCCGGGGAGCTGTTTTTT.